A single sample is the source of the 14 T cell receptor beta chains below, sequenced in a study of identical twins. TCRdb reanalysed the 5' RACE reads using MiXCR and keeps one entry per CDR3 protein. The profile shows about 470,000 distinct CDR3 sequences, about 24% of them singletons. In addition, the sample was reused for a study of T cells expressing NK-cell markers.

Sequenced input: CD4+ T cells sorted from blood. The receptors stem from a woman between 18 and 29 years old in good health.

This clonotype appeared a few times. The chain is built from TRBV20-1 and TRBJ2-3; D remains unclear. V was clipped by 2 bases and J by 5 bases, with 8 bases between them. Germline V lookup: CDR1 DFQATT, CDR2 SNEGSKA (reference sequence). This CDR3 comprises 12 residues. The CDR3 loop is CSARRPGDTQYF. DNA of the CDR3: TGCAGTGCTAGACGTCCGGGAGATACGCAGTATTTT.

The rearrangement links TRBV27 to TRBJ1-4; 7 bases match TRBD1. With V trimmed by 3 bases and J by 8 bases, 6 bases remained unmatched. Germline CDR1 and CDR2: MNHEY and SMNVEV (reference sequence). The CDR3 length is 14 residues. CDR3 loop: CASSFLGTEEKLFF. The CDR3 nucleotides are TGTGCCAGCAGTTTTCTGGGGACAGAAGAAAAACTGTTTTTT.

This chain joins TRBV20-1 and TRBJ2-5; D is ambiguous. CDR1 DFQATT and CDR2 SNEGSKA come from the germline V gene (reference sequence). The length of the CDR3 is 14 residues. Between the trimmed V and J ends, which lost 0 bases and 4 bases, there was a span of 12 bases. CDR3 nucleotide sequence: TGCAGTGCTAGAGATCGTCGGGTCGGAGAGACCCAGTACTTC. It specifies CSARDRRVGETQYF.

This clonotype appeared a few times. The chain joins TRBV11-2 to TRBJ2-7; 12 positions agree with TRBD2. Germline CDR1 SGHAT, CDR2 FQNNGV. The CDR3 contains 15 residues. Trimming took 4 bases from V and 6 from J; bases not matched to a gene: 7. The CDR3, as DNA: TGTGCCAGCAGCTCCAGGACTAGCGGGAAGGTCGAGCAGTACTTC. This sequence encodes CASSSRTSGKVEQYF.

This clonotype was counted a few times. The chain employs TRBV5-1 and TRBJ1-2; D unresolved. Germline lookup yields CDR1 SGHRS and CDR2 YFSETQ. CDR3 size: 11 residues. Trimming took 6 bases from V and 3 from J, leaving 6 bases between them. CDR3: CASKLDYGYTF. In DNA form, the CDR3 reads TGCGCCAGCAAGCTGGACTATGGCTACACCTTC.

This chain connects TRBV11-2 to TRBJ1-5; 7 bases are shared with TRBD1. The V gene's germline CDR1 is SGHAT and CDR2 FQNNGV. The CDR3 is made up of 15 amino acids. Germline trimming cut 4 bases from V and 6 bases from J; bases unmatched to any gene: 9. Here the CDR3 DNA reads TGTGCCAGCAGCTCCACGACAGGGTTGAGTCAGCCCCAGCATTTT. This gives the protein CASSSTTGLSQPQHF.

This clonotype was detected a few times. This rearrangement joins TRBV27 to TRBJ1-1; the D gene is possibly TRBD1 (5 bases). V was cut by 5 bases and J by 3 bases, with 13 bases left in between. The CDR3 is 14 amino acids. Germline CDR1 and CDR2: MNHEY and SMNVEV (reference sequence). CDR3: CASSGGTADTEAFF. The CDR3 DNA sequence: TGTGCCAGCAGTGGCGGGACGGCGGACACTGAAGCTTTCTTT.

A few counts support this clonotype. The V and J genes are TRBV5-1 and TRBJ2-7, with 8 bases fitting TRBD1. Germline lookup yields CDR1 SGHRS and CDR2 YFSETQ. V lost 0 bases, J lost 5 bases, and 1 base stayed unmatched. The CDR3 sequence is 13 residues long. The chain's CDR3 is CASSLEQGDEQYF. The CDR3 nucleotides read TGCGCCAGCAGCTTGGAACAGGGGGACGAGCAGTACTTC.

The V gene is TRBV7-2, the J gene TRBJ2-2; D not certain. This CDR3 is 17 amino acids long. Per germline, CDR1 SGHTA and CDR2 FQGNSA. The germline V and J ends were trimmed by 1 base and 6 bases, with 18 bases remaining between them. The CDR3 region is CASSLGAGGKVAGELFF. The CDR3 region has the DNA TGTGCCAGCAGCTTAGGGGCAGGCGGTAAAGTAGCCGGGGAGCTGTTTTTT.

The rearrangement joins TRBV30 to TRBJ2-7; D ambiguous. V lost 0 bases and J lost 3, with 12 bases in between. The germline CDR1 and CDR2 sequences are GTSNPN and SVGIG (reference sequence). The CDR3 has 14 residues. The DNA for the CDR3 is TGTGCCTGGAGTGTAAACGGCCCCCACTACGAGCAGTACTTC. Translated, it gives CAWSVNGPHYEQYF.

This clonotype has just a few counts. V and J are TRBV10-3 and TRBJ1-5, with 11 bases fitting TRBD1. The CDR3 extends over 17 amino acids. Unmatched junction bases numbered 6, after V lost 1 base and J lost 4 bases. Per the germline V gene, CDR1 is ENHRY and CDR2 is SYGVKD. CDR3 in DNA: TGTGCCATCAGTGAGTTCGGGGGGACAGGGGGGAATCAGCCCCAGCATTTT. This gives the protein CAISEFGGTGGNQPQHF.

This clonotype has at least ten counts. The chain has TRBV18 and TRBJ2-7; TRBD2 agrees at 8 bases. The CDR3 is 15 amino acids. V lost 2 bases to trimming and J lost 2 bases; unmatched junction nucleotides: 5. CDR1 is KGHSH and CDR2 is LQKENI in the germline V gene. The CDR3 protein is CASSPTSGGAYEQYF. CDR3 DNA: TGTGCCAGCTCACCAACCAGCGGGGGAGCCTACGAGCAGTACTTC.

This clonotype was seen a few times. The chain's CDR3 is CASSFWLQPQHF. The CDR3 nucleotides read TGTGCCAGCAGTTTTTGGCTACAGCCCCAGCATTTT. V usage is TRBV12-3 or TRBV12-4 and J usage is TRBJ1-5, with D unclear. Trimming pared 3 bases from V and 7 bases from J, leaving 7 bases between. This CDR3 comprises 12 residues.

The chain joins TRBV2 to TRBJ2-4, with TRBD2 as a possible D gene (6 bases). Per germline, CDR1 SNHLY and CDR2 FYNNEI. V was shortened by 1 base and J by 8 bases, with 12 bases between the two germline ends. The CDR3 sequence is 14 residues long. The CDR3 loop is CASSEVNGRYIQYF. CDR3 coding DNA: TGTGCCAGCAGTGAAGTGAACGGGAGATACATTCAGTACTTC.